One T cell receptor beta chain is described in this entry. The source of the sample is a study of T cells in Graves' hyperthyroidism and ophthalmopathy. Germline-derived CDR1 and CDR2 are MNHEY and SVGAGI. V lost 2 bases and J lost 4, with 12 bases in between. The CDR3 runs to 14 residues. TCR beta CDR3 sequences were amplified from RNA transcripts. Researchers ran a first-round RT-PCR on the TCR CDR3 using the HTBI primer set. One entry per CDR3 protein, called by TCRdb with MiXCR from the multiplex PCR reads. This sample carries some 510,000 distinct CDR3 sequences, around 21% of them seen once, and the ten largest clones take around 27%. Calling Graves' hyperthyroidism stable meant ophthalmopathy did not progress within 18 months.

The specimen was blood. The rearrangement joins TRBV6-5 to TRBJ2-7; D might be TRBD2 (6 bases). The sequence was collected from a man younger than 30 with Graves' hyperthyroidism. CDR3 in amino acids: CASSYGHGGYEQYF. The CDR3 nucleotides are TGTGCCAGCAGTTACGGGCATGGGGGGTACGAGCAGTACTTC.